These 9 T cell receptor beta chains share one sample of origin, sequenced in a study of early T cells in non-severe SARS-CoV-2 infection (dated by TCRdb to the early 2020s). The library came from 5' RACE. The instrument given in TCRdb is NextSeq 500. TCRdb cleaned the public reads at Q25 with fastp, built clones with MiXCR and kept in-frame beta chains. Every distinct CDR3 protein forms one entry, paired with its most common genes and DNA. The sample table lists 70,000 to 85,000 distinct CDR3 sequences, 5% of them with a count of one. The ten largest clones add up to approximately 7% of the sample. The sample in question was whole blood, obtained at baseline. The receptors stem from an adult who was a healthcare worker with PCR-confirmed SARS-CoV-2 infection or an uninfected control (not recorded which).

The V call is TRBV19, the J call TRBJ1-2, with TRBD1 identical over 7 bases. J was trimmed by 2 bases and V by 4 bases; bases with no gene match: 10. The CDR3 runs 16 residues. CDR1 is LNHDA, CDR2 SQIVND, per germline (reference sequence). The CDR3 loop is CASSNLGTDQNYGYTF. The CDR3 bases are TGTGCCAGTAGTAACCTGGGGACAGATCAGAACTATGGCTACACCTTC.

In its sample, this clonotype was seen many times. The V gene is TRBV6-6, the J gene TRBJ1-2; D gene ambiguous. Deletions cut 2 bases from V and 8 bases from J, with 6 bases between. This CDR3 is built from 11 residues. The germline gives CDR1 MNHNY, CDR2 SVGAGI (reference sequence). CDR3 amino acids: CASSYGGGYTF. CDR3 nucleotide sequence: TGTGCCAGCAGTTACGGCGGAGGCTACACCTTC.

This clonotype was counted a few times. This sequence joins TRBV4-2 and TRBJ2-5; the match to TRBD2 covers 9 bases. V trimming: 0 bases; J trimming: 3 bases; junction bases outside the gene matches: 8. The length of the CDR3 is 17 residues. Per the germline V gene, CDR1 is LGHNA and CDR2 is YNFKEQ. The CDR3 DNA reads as TGTGCCAGCAGCCAAGACGACGGACTAGCGCAGAAAGAGACCCAGTACTTC. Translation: CASSQDDGLAQKETQYF.

CDR3: CASSPRVNTEAFF. The CDR3 DNA sequence: TGCGCCAGCAGCCCCAGGGTGAACACTGAAGCTTTCTTT. The chain is built from TRBV5-1 and TRBJ1-1; a possible D gene is TRBD1 (5 bases). V lost 4 bases to trimming and J lost 0 bases, with 7 bases between them. This CDR3 is 13 amino acids long. Germline CDR1 SGHRS, CDR2 YFSETQ.

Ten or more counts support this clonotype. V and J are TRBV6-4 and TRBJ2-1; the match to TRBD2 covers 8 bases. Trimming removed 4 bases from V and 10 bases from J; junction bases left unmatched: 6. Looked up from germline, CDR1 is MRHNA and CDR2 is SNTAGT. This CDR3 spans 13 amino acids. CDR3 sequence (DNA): TGTGCCAGCAGTGCCGGACTAGCCTCCGAGCAGTTCTTC. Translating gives CASSAGLASEQFF.

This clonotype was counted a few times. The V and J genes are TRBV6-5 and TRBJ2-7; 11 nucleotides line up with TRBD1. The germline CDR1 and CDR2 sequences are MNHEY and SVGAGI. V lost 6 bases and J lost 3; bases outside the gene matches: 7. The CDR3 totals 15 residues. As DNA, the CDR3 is TGTGCCAGCAGCACCTCCGGGACAGGGGGCTACGAGCAGTACTTC. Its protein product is CASSTSGTGGYEQYF.

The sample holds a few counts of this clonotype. CDR3 sequence reads: CASRIETGTGIGQPQHF. The CDR3 DNA reads as TGTGCCAGCAGGATCGAAACCGGGACAGGGATTGGCCAGCCCCAGCATTTT. This chain links TRBV12-3 or TRBV12-4 with TRBJ1-5, with 9 bases identical to TRBD1. V was clipped by 6 bases and J by 7 bases; unmatched bases: 16. The CDR3 extends over 17 amino acids.

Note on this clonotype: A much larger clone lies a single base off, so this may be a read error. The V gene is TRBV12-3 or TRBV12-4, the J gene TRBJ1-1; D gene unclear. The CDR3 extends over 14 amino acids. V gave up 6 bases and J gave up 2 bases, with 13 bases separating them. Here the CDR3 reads CASRSEGGNTEAFF. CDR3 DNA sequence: TGTGCCAGCAGGTCAGAGGGCGGTAACACTGAAGCTTTCTTT.

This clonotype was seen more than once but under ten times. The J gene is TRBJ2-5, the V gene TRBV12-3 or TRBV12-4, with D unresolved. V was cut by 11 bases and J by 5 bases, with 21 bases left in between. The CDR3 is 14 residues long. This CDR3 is CASSELVASETQYF. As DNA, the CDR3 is TGTGCCTCCTCAGAATTAGTCGCCAGCGAGACCCAGTACTTC.